This TCR beta chain comes out of a study of regulatory T cells in long-lasting Graves disease. Study results and limitations: Persistent patients shared more public clonotypes (roughly 3,000) than newly diagnosed patients (966). Favored gene segments in persistent disease were TRBV28, TRBJ1-2 and TRBJ2-5. For persistent Graves' patients, TCR diversity was lower than for newly diagnosed ones.

Details on this clonotype: Its antigen is undetermined. The junction does not match germline at one end; this may be a read error.

Building the TCR beta libraries relied on iRepertoire HTBI primers, and CDR3 regions underwent Arm-PCR. TCRdb reanalysed the multiplex PCR reads using MiXCR and keeps one entry per CDR3 protein. The sample shows 250,000 or so distinct CDR3 sequences, 20% of them seen only once. The time point here: newly diagnosed GD, antithyroid drugs for less than 3 months. Following extraction of RNA from PBMCs, that RNA was used to make the TCR library. The length of the CDR3 is 15 residues. The germline V gene has CDR1 SGHRS and CDR2 YFSETQ. Sequencing was performed on peripheral blood mononuclear cells (PBMCs), taken at new diagnosis, from a patient treated with antithyroid drugs. This clonotype was sampled from a female donor with Graves disease. The rearrangement joins TRBV5-1 to TRBJ2-7; the D call may be TRBD1 or TRBD2 (5 bases each). The CDR3 sequence is CASRKGTEGAYGQYF. The CDR3 DNA reads as TGCGCCAGCAGAAAAGGGACCGAAGGAGCTTACGGGCAGTACTTC.